The sample holds a few counts of the clone carrying this T cell receptor beta chain. As yet, its antigen is unknown. Each CDR3 protein gets one entry after TCRdb re-called the reads with MiXCR. The sample records 14,000 or so distinct CDR3 sequences, around 20% being singletons. The sample belongs to a study of liver allograft versus peripheral blood T cells. Study summary: T cell receptor repertoires in transplanted livers were compared with those in recipients' peripheral blood. Broader study findings: T cell receptor repertoires inside liver allografts reportedly differed from those in peripheral blood.

With 5 bases clipped from V and 8 bases from J, the junction kept 11 bases outside the gene matches. CDR1 is SQVTM, CDR2 ANQGSEA, per germline. The CDR3 totals 13 residues. The TCR sequence derives from a human patient who had a liver transplant. Some T cells may have come from the graft donor. This rearrangement joins TRBV29-1 to TRBJ1-2; TRBD1 aligns across 7 bases. The CDR3 region has the DNA TGCAGCGTTTCAGTGACAGGGATGGAGGGCTACACCTTC. Amino acid sequence: CSVSVTGMEGYTF.